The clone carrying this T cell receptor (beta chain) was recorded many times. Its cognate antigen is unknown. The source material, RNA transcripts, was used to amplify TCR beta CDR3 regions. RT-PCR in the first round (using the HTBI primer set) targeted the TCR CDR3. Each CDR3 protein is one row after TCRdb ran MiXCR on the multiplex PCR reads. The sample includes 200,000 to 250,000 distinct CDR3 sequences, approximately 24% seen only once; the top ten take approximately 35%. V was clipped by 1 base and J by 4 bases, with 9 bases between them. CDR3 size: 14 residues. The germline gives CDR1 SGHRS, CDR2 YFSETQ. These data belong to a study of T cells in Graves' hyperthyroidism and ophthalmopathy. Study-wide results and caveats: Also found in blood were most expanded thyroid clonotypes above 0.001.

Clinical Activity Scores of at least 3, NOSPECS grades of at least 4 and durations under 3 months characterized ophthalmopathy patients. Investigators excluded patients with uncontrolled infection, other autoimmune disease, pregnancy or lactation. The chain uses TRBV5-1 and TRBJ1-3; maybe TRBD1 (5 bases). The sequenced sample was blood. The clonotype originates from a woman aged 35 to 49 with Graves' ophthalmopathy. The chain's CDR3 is CASSLRDEGNTIYF. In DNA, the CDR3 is TGCGCCAGCAGCTTGAGGGACGAAGGAAACACCATATATTTT.